The 10 T cell receptor beta chains below come from one sample, sequenced in a study of untreated major depressive disorder (dated by TCRdb to the late 2010s). The library was produced with the immunoSEQ multiplex PCR assay. TCRdb mirrors the immuneACCESS table, restricted to in-frame sequences. Some clones are absent from its copies; in checked studies, under half trace to an unresolved V gene, and the reason for the others is unknown. This sample gives some 21,000 clones in total; roughly 89% of them show up just once. The ten biggest clones cover approximately 0.43% of the sample. Material for sequencing was CD4+ T cells from PBMCs. The source of these receptors is a woman between 40 and 55 years old in good health.

The chain couples TRBV29-1 to TRBJ1-2; D not resolved. CDR1 SQVTM and CDR2 ANQGSEA come from the germline V gene. This CDR3 is built from 14 residues. V lost 4 bases to trimming and J lost 3 bases, with 15 bases between them. CDR3: CSVVPRLGDYGYTF. The CDR3 region has the DNA TGCAGCGTTGTTCCCCGGCTGGGCGACTATGGCTACACCTTC.

This clone was found once. The chain joins TRBV6-5 to TRBJ2-1, with 12 bases that match TRBD2. Germline CDR1 reads MNHEY; CDR2 reads SVGAGI. The CDR3 has 15 amino acids. J gave up 8 bases and V 6 bases, and 8 bases lay outside the gene matches. CDR3 sequence reads: CASRPRLAGVHEQFF. The CDR3 nucleotides are TGTGCCAGCAGGCCTAGACTAGCGGGGGTTCATGAGCAGTTCTTC.

The CDR3 loop reads CASSLEVTGSSYEQYF. CDR3 nucleotide sequence: TGTGCCAGCAGCTTAGAAGTGACAGGTAGCTCCTACGAGCAGTACTTC. The chain combines TRBV7-2 with TRBJ2-7; TRBD1 is a possible D gene (6 bases). CDR1 and CDR2 from the germline V gene are SGHTA and FQGNSA. The CDR3 covers 16 residues. V gave up 1 base and J gave up 0 bases, with 13 bases separating them. Complete variable domain (other parts from reference TRBV7-2 and TRBJ2-7): GAGVSQSPSNKVTEKGKDVELRCDPISGHTALYWYRQSLGQGLEFLIYFQGNSAPDKSGLPSDRFSAERTGGSVSTLTIQRTQQEDSAVYLCASSLEVTGSSYEQYFGPGTRLTVT.

This rearrangement joins TRBV6-5 to TRBJ2-5; D might be TRBD1 (5 bases). Germline CDR1 MNHEY, CDR2 SVGAGI. V was clipped by 0 bases and J by 4 bases, with 15 bases between them. The CDR3 length is 16 residues. This CDR3 is CASSYSRQGGSETQYF. For the CDR3, the DNA is TGTGCCAGCAGTTACTCGAGGCAGGGCGGTTCAGAGACCCAGTACTTC.

The gene calls are TRBV18 and TRBJ2-2; TRBD2 aligns across 8 bases. Germline CDR1 and CDR2: KGHSH and LQKENI. This CDR3 is built from 15 residues. V lost 8 bases to trimming and J lost 6 bases; unmatched junction nucleotides: 11. This CDR3 reads CASRTAGGAAGELFF. CDR3 in DNA: TGTGCCAGCCGAACCGCGGGGGGTGCAGCCGGGGAGCTGTTTTTT. The full variable domain, rest sourced from reference TRBV18 and TRBJ2-2, is NAGVMQNPRHLVRRRGQEARLRCSPMKGHSHVYWYRQLPEEGLKFMVYLQKENIIDESGMPKERFSAEFPKEGPSILRIQQVVRGDSAAYFCASRTAGGAAGELFFGEGSRLTVL.

This chain joins TRBV4-1 and TRBJ1-1, with D perhaps TRBD1 (6 bases). Germline CDR1 MGHRA, CDR2 YSYEKL. V was cut by 6 bases and J by 2 bases, with 13 bases left in between. The CDR3 runs 14 residues. CDR3 protein: CASRGTLRNTEAFF. The CDR3 DNA reads TGCGCCAGCAGAGGGACATTACGAAACACTGAAGCTTTCTTT.

This clone has more than one count but fewer than ten. V usage is TRBV19 and J usage is TRBJ1-5; 10 bases map to TRBD1. The CDR3 sequence is 15 residues long. Germline CDR1 LNHDA, CDR2 SQIVND (reference sequence). The trim removed 6 bases at V and 7 bases at J, leaving 9 bases unmatched. The CDR3 region has the DNA TGTGCCAGTAGATCGGGACAGGGGATTAGGCAGCCCCAGCATTTT. This sequence encodes CASRSGQGIRQPQHF.

This chain connects TRBV7-2 to TRBJ1-4, with D perhaps TRBD1 (6 bases). V was pared by 1 base and J by 7 bases, with 13 bases between. Germline assignment: CDR1 SGHTA and CDR2 FQGNSA. The length of the CDR3 is 15 residues. The CDR3 DNA follows: TGTGCCAGCAGCTTAGGAGCAGGGGAGGGTGAAAAACTGTTTTTT. Its protein product is CASSLGAGEGEKLFF.

The rearrangement uses TRBV7-2 and TRBJ2-1; D is undetermined. Germline V gene sequence: CDR1 SGHTA, CDR2 FQGNSA. V lost 3 bases to trimming and J lost 8 bases, with 8 bases between them. The CDR3 extends over 12 amino acids. The DNA of the CDR3 is TGTGCCAGCAGCTTGGGTCGATATGAGCAGTTCTTC. This gives the protein CASSLGRYEQFF.

This clone occurred a few times. The V call is TRBV28, the J call TRBJ1-2; D is unresolved. CDR1 MDHEN and CDR2 SYDVKM come from the germline V gene. This CDR3 has 14 amino acids. V was pared by 5 bases and J by 1 base, with 11 bases between. The CDR3 bases are TGTGCCAGCAGTGGAACAACCGATAACTATGGCTACACCTTC. It codes for CASSGTTDNYGYTF.